This is a list of T cell receptor beta chains from one sample in a study of T cells after yellow fever vaccination. In TCRdb, the 5' RACE reads were re-called with MiXCR into one record per CDR3 protein. The profile covers nearly 550,000 distinct CDR3 sequences, with about a fifth appearing a single time and approximately 14% taken by the ten largest. The sample in question was PBMCs, obtained 15 days after the yellow fever booster vaccination. The receptors shown here come from a man between 25 and 39 years old who received the YFV17D yellow fever vaccine. The conserved cysteine and the conserved F or W are not part of the CDR3 here. Fields, in order: V gene, CDR3 length, clone size, J gene, CDR3 protein. Clone size is shown for a subset of rows, as once, few, many or a class of expanded clone.

TRBV20-1	11	-	TRBJ2-2	SAPGLNTGELF
TRBV20-1	10	-	TRBJ2-1	SAAGLASEQF
TRBV5-1	14	-	TRBJ1-1	ASSKDRAAVYTEAF
TRBV5-1	12	-	TRBJ2-2	AGGPQPGTGELF
TRBV28	9	few	TRBJ1-2	ASSNRGGYT
TRBV20-1	13	-	TRBJ2-1	SAPHAGGQNNEQF
TRBV29-1	14	-	TRBJ2-6	SVGLAGTSGANVLT
TRBV30	11	-	TRBJ2-7	AWRTGLSYEQY
TRBV15	12	-	TRBJ2-1	ATSRDVTSDEQF
TRBV4-3	12	few	TRBJ1-6	ASSHNNGNSPLH
TRBV11-2	12	-	TRBJ2-5	ASSLGIYKETQY
TRBV5-5	12	-	TRBJ1-2	ASSLLHGNYGYT
TRBV14	12	-	TRBJ2-7	ASSLRQGPSKQY
TRBV5-1	14	-	TRBJ2-5	ASSLLLAGGAETQY
TRBV11-2	13	-	TRBJ2-2	ASSAPTSNAGELF
TRBV12-3/TRBV12-4	13	-	TRBJ1-1	ASSLDPYMNTEAF
TRBV28	11	-	TRBJ2-7	ASSSRDSGEQY
TRBV20-1	11	-	TRBJ2-1	SASGERVNEQF
TRBV18	11	few	TRBJ2-3	ASSVQGRDTQY
TRBV7-6	14	-	TRBJ2-1	ASSPTPGLDYNEQF
TRBV11-2	14	-	TRBJ2-4	ASSLGQQYAKNIQY
TRBV20-1	11	-	TRBJ2-7	SARKFSTYEQY
TRBV18	14	few	TRBJ2-3	ASSPPRVVVGDTQY
TRBV15	13	-	TRBJ2-1	ATSRGVTPPNEQF
TRBV10-2	11	-	TRBJ1-1	ASRAGAYTEAF
TRBV7-6	14	few	TRBJ2-5	ASSFGYGQPQETQY
TRBV5-1	10	-	TRBJ2-2	ASTPVSGELF
TRBV2	10	-	TRBJ2-5	ASSEDSETQY